Included here is one T cell receptor (beta chain) sequence, with context. This record belongs to a study of blood T cell repertoires in COVID-19. Study-level information: Donors in the United States, Italy and Spain gave samples during acute or convalescent COVID-19.

V gave up 6 bases and J gave up 8 bases, with 17 bases separating them. Germline V lookup: CDR1 MNHEY, CDR2 SVGAGI. The CDR3 covers 14 residues. Original handling: The assay estimated nucleated cells by amplifying reference gene primers. Assay used: immunoSEQ multiplex PCR; TCRdb lists only in-frame clones, some missing. From that table come the V and J calls and clone size; the DNA was used to work out D and trimming. This table holds tens of thousands of clones, roughly nine tenths found once. The source material was peripheral blood. The receptor was isolated from a woman between 50 and 59 years old with active or convalescent COVID-19. The chain employs TRBV6-5 and TRBJ2-1; D may be TRBD1 (6 bases). CDR3 region: CASRSGDVYDEQFF. The DNA for the CDR3 is TGTGCCAGCAGGTCAGGGGATGTTTACGATGAGCAGTTCTTC.